This is a list of T cell receptor beta chains from one sample in a study of neurological immune-mediated disorders. Using its own MiXCR run on the 5' RACE reads, TCRdb lists one record per CDR3 protein. The repertoire includes some 80,000 distinct CDR3 sequences, almost 6% of them detected once, and 6.5% to 9.5% sits in the top ten. The sequenced sample consisted of PBMCs. These receptors all stem from a woman aged 60-70 years with multiple sclerosis. Both conserved end residues are part of each CDR3. A D gene is named only where the DNA matches it firmly. Clone sizes are given selectively: once, few, many, or a class where the clone is expanded.

clone_size d_call j_call v_call cdr3_aa cdr3_nt
many . TRBJ1-1 TRBV6-2/TRBV6-3 CASREGTTEAFF TGTGCCAGTCGAGAGGGGACTACTGAAGCTTTCTTT
many . TRBJ1-2 TRBV29-1 CSVDPGSNYGYTF TGCAGCGTTGATCCGGGCTCAAACTATGGCTACACCTTC
many TRBD2 TRBJ2-1 TRBV12-3/TRBV12-4 CASSLSAGGPREQFF TGTGCCAGCAGTTTGAGTGCGGGGGGGCCTCGTGAGCAGTTCTTC
once . TRBJ1-1 TRBV7-9 CASSTTPNTEAFF TGTGCCAGCAGTACAACACCGAACACTGAAGCTTTCTTT
many . TRBJ1-2 TRBV5-1 CASSLTGQTDGYTF TGCGCCAGCAGCTTGACCGGACAAACCGATGGCTACACCTTC
. . TRBJ2-1 TRBV24-1 CATSDPFGGGHNEQFF TGTGCCACCAGTGACCCCTTTGGAGGGGGGCACAATGAGCAGTTCTTC
many TRBD1 TRBJ1-1 TRBV5-8 CASSSRGVTEAFF TGTGCCAGCAGCTCCAGGGGGGTCACTGAAGCTTTCTTT
. . TRBJ1-4 TRBV6-6 CASSRGPATNEKLFF TGTGCCAGCAGCCGTGGCCCTGCAACTAATGAAAAACTGTTTTTT
many TRBD1 TRBJ2-1 TRBV29-1 CSVGGQGANEQFF TGCAGCGTTGGGGGACAGGGGGCCAATGAGCAGTTCTTC
many . TRBJ1-5 TRBV5-1 CASSLLGASQPQHF TGCGCCAGCAGCCTATTGGGGGCGAGCCAGCCCCAGCATTTT
few . TRBJ2-2 TRBV10-1 CASSESLGAAGELFF TGCGCCAGCAGTGAGTCCCTAGGGGCGGCCGGGGAGCTGTTTTTT
many TRBD2 TRBJ2-4 TRBV5-1 CASSLALAGVKNIQYF TGCGCCAGCAGCTTGGCTCTAGCGGGGGTCAAAAACATTCAGTACTTC
many . TRBJ1-6 TRBV5-5 CASSLFLNSPLHF TGTGCCAGCAGCTTGTTTTTGAATTCACCCCTCCACTTT
few . TRBJ2-3 TRBV6-1 CASSGLKGSGTDTQYF TGTGCCAGCAGCGGCCTAAAGGGGTCGGGCACAGATACGCAGTATTTT